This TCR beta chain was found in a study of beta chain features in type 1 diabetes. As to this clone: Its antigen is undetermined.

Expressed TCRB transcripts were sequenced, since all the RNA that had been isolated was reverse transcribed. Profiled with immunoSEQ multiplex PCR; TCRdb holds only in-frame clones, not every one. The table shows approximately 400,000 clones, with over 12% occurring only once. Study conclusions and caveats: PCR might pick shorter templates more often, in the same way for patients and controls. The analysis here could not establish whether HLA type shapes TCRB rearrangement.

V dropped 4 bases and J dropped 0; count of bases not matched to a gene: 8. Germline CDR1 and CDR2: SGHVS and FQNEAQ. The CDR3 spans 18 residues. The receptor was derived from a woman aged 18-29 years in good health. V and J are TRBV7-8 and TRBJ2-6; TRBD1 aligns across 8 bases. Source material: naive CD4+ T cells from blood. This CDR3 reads CASSYLTGANSGANVLTF. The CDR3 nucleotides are TGTGCCAGCAGCTACCTGACAGGGGCAAACTCTGGGGCCAACGTCCTGACTTTC.